Below, 29 T cell receptor beta chains from the same sample are listed, as sequenced in a study of cytomegalovirus exposure and HLA in healthy donors. Generated by immunoSEQ multiplex PCR, the TCRdb table keeps only in-frame clones and is missing some. Seen here are 100,000 or so clones, approximately 81% observed once, and the top ten hold roughly 20%. Sequenced input: PBMCs. The receptors originated from a man in his late teens or twenties in good health and CMV-seropositive.

This clone was counted between two and nine times. The chain uses TRBV12-5 and TRBJ1-1; TRBD1 aligns across 8 bases. Germline values: CDR1 LGHNT, CDR2 FRNRAP. The CDR3 sequence is 15 residues long. The trim removed 7 bases at V and 2 bases at J, leaving 9 bases unmatched. The CDR3 reads CASAQITGGNTEAFF. The CDR3 coding sequence is TGTGCTAGTGCCCAGATAACAGGGGGAAACACTGAAGCTTTCTTT. Based on the CDR3 plus reference TRBV12-5 and TRBJ1-1, the full variable domain is DARVTQTPRHKVTEMGQEVTMRCQPILGHNTVFWYRQTMMQGLELLAYFRNRAPLDDSGMPKDRFSAEMPDATLATLKIQPSEPRDSAVYFCASAQITGGNTEAFFGQGTRLTVV.

The V and J genes are TRBV7-6 and TRBJ2-3; 7 bases map to TRBD1. Germline loops: CDR1 SGHVS, CDR2 FNYEAQ. This CDR3 has 15 residues. J gave up 2 bases and V 1 base, and 3 bases lay outside the gene matches. This CDR3 reads CASSLGGGFTDTQYF. As DNA, the CDR3 is TGTGCCAGCAGCTTAGGAGGGGGCTTCACAGATACGCAGTATTTT.

The rearrangement links TRBV5-8 to TRBJ1-4; D may be TRBD1 (6 bases). Between the trimmed V and J ends, which lost 0 bases and 6 bases, there was a span of 15 bases. Per germline, CDR1 SGHTS and CDR2 YDEGEE. The CDR3 totals 16 residues. The CDR3 here is CASSLAVRGSDEKLFF. The CDR3 DNA is TGTGCCAGCAGCTTGGCCGTCAGGGGATCGGATGAAAAACTGTTTTTT.

The V gene is TRBV7-9, the J gene TRBJ2-7, with TRBD1 matching 8 bases. J lost 2 bases, V lost 2 bases, and 5 bases had no gene match. Germline loops: CDR1 SEHNR, CDR2 FQNEAQ (reference sequence). The CDR3 loop spans 15 amino acids. CDR3 loop: CASSLLAGGTYEQYF. The CDR3 bases are TGTGCCAGCAGCTTACTGGCAGGGGGCACCTACGAGCAGTACTTC.

The chain combines TRBV6-5 with TRBJ1-1, with 8 bases that match TRBD1. The CDR3 spans 13 residues. Germline values: CDR1 MNHEY, CDR2 SVGAGI. V shed 5 bases and J 5 bases; nucleotides not matched to a gene: 4. As DNA, the CDR3 is TGTGCCAGCAGTGAGGACAGGGAGACTGAAGCTTTCTTT. Translating it yields CASSEDRETEAFF.

This rearrangement joins TRBV6-6 to TRBJ2-5; 8 positions agree with TRBD1. CDR3 size: 16 residues. CDR1 is MNHNY, CDR2 SVGAGI, per germline (reference sequence). V trimming: 2 bases; J trimming: 5 bases; junction bases outside the gene matches: 10. The CDR3 nucleotides read TGTGCCAGCAGTTACCTCAGGGGGCAGAGGGGGGAGACCCAGTACTTC. As protein: CASSYLRGQRGETQYF.

The table lists this clone with a few counts. The rearrangement uses TRBV18 and TRBJ2-7; D remains ambiguous. Trimming cost V 5 bases and J 6 bases, with 5 bases left between them. This CDR3 contains 10 residues. CDR1 and CDR2 from the germline V gene are KGHSH and LQKENI. This chain's CDR3 is CASSSLEQYF. The CDR3 coding sequence is TGTGCCAGCTCAAGCCTCGAGCAGTACTTC. Looking up the rest from reference TRBV18 and TRBJ2-7 gives the full variable domain: NAGVMQNPRHLVRRRGQEARLRCSPMKGHSHVYWYRQLPEEGLKFMVYLQKENIIDESGMPKERFSAEFPKEGPSILRIQQVVRGDSAAYFCASSSLEQYFGPGTRLTVT.

This chain links TRBV6-1 with TRBJ2-2; the match to TRBD2 covers 11 bases. The CDR3 loop spans 15 amino acids. V lost 8 bases to trimming and J lost 7 bases; unmatched junction nucleotides: 9. Germline V lookup: CDR1 MNHNS, CDR2 SASEGT. DNA of the CDR3: TGTGCCAGCGCACCACTAGCGGGAGCGGTCGGGGAGCTGTTTTTT. Its translation is CASAPLAGAVGELFF.

V gene TRBV7-9 combines with J gene TRBJ2-1; possibly TRBD2 for D (5 bases). Germline values: CDR1 SEHNR, CDR2 FQNEAQ (reference sequence). Trimming cost V 3 bases and J 6 bases, with 15 bases left between them. The CDR3 runs to 15 residues. CDR3 DNA: TGTGCCAGCAGCTTGAGGACTCCCTCGGGCAATGAGCAGTTCTTC. As protein: CASSLRTPSGNEQFF.

The CDR3 coding sequence is TGCGCCAGCAGCTCCGCCGGGGACAGGGGGGACTCCTACAATGAGCAGTTCTTC. It translates to CASSSAGDRGDSYNEQFF. This sequence joins TRBV5-1 and TRBJ2-1, with 11 bases lining up with TRBD1. This CDR3 is 18 amino acids long. The germline V gene has CDR1 SGHRS and CDR2 YFSETQ. The V and J ends lost 3 bases and 0 bases, in that order; junction bases with no gene match: 8.

This clone has only one observation. This sequence joins TRBV6-1 and TRBJ1-5; D call uncertain. The CDR3 length is 15 residues. V dropped 1 base and J dropped 7 bases, with 14 bases sitting between them. Germline V lookup: CDR1 MNHNS, CDR2 SASEGT. In DNA form, the CDR3 reads TGTGCCAGCAGTGAAGGTCCCGGGGTAGCCCAGCCCCAGCATTTT. This translates into CASSEGPGVAQPQHF.

The J gene is TRBJ2-1, the V gene TRBV6-1, with D unresolved. Germline values: CDR1 MNHNS, CDR2 SASEGT. The CDR3 has 12 residues. As DNA, the CDR3 is TGTGCATATGACAACTCCTACAATGAGCAGTTCTTC. It codes for CAYDNSYNEQFF.

The chain joins TRBV30 to TRBJ2-7; D uncertain. The V and J ends lost 6 bases and 0 bases respectively, with 12 bases between them. The CDR3 consists of 13 residues. Germline lookup yields CDR1 GTSNPN and CDR2 SVGIG (reference sequence). DNA of the CDR3: TGTGCCTGCCGAGACAAGAGCTCCTACGAGCAGTACGTC. Its protein is CACRDKSSYEQYV.

V is TRBV18 and J is TRBJ2-7; D possibly corresponds to TRBD1 (5 bases). The V end lost 2 bases, the J end lost 7 bases, and 21 bases lay between the germline ends. The CDR3 has 16 residues. Looked up from germline, CDR1 is KGHSH and CDR2 is LQKENI. The CDR3 nucleotides read TGTGCCAGCTCACCAACCTTTCAAGGGGCTGAAAGAGAGCAGTACGTC. This gives the protein CASSPTFQGAEREQYV.

The chain uses TRBV7-8 and TRBJ1-1; D is ambiguous. Germline CDR1 reads SGHVS; CDR2 reads FQNEAQ. Trimming removed 1 base at V and 6 bases at J, with 12 bases between. The CDR3 loop spans 14 amino acids. The CDR3 DNA sequence: TGTGCCAGCAGCTTAGGGAGGAGGGCGTCTGAAGCTTTCTTT. Amino acid sequence: CASSLGRRASEAFF.

The chain carries TRBV29-1 and TRBJ2-7; TRBD2 agrees at 12 bases. After removal of 7 bases from V and 3 bases from J, the junction contained 10 bases not matched to a gene. Germline loops: CDR1 SQVTM, CDR2 ANQGSEA. The CDR3 is 15 amino acids. CDR3 DNA sequence: TGCAGCGCCGAGGGACTAGCGGGTGAACACTACGAGCAGTACTTC. Amino acid sequence: CSAEGLAGEHYEQYF.

This clone was recorded only once. This sequence joins TRBV7-3 and TRBJ1-2; TRBD1 might be the D (6 bases). The ends were cut back, 2 bases at V and 2 bases at J, with 18 bases in the middle. CDR3 length equals 17 residues. Germline CDR1 is SGHTA and CDR2 is FQGTGA. The CDR3 DNA is TGTGCCAGCAGCTTACTCCCTATCTCTGGGGGCAACTATGGCTACACCTTC. It is translated as CASSLLPISGGNYGYTF.

The chain links TRBV6-1 to TRBJ2-1, with D maybe TRBD1 (6 bases). The CDR3 loop spans 15 amino acids. Deletions cut 5 bases from V and 4 bases from J, with 15 bases between. Germline CDR1 MNHNS, CDR2 SASEGT. CDR3 amino acids: CASSTWAGAYNEQFF. CDR3 DNA: TGTGCCAGCAGTACTTGGGCAGGGGCATACAATGAGCAGTTCTTC.

The chain uses TRBV11-3 and TRBJ2-1; TRBD2 matches 7 bases. The CDR3 has 13 residues. The ends lost 5 bases at V and 8 bases at J; junction bases unmatched: 6. In germline, CDR1 is SGHNT, CDR2 YENEEA. The CDR3 nucleotides read TGTGCCAGCAGCCCTAGCGGCCCTGATGAGCAGTTCTTC. This encodes CASSPSGPDEQFF.

The rearrangement links TRBV27 to TRBJ2-2, with D tentatively TRBD1 (6 bases). Trimming cost V 5 bases and J 1 base, with 14 bases left between them. Germline V lookup: CDR1 MNHEY, CDR2 SMNVEV (reference sequence). CDR3 length: 16 amino acids. The CDR3 spells CASSEIGQMNTGELFF. The DNA for the CDR3 is TGTGCCAGCAGTGAAATTGGACAGATGAACACCGGGGAGCTGTTTTTT.

The V and J genes are TRBV19 and TRBJ2-3, with 11 positions matching TRBD1. V dropped 7 bases and J dropped 4; count of bases not matched to a gene: 7. Germline CDR1 LNHDA, CDR2 SQIVND (reference sequence). This CDR3 spans 15 amino acids. CDR3 DNA: TGTGCCAGTACCCCGGACAGGGGGCGATCAGATACGCAGTATTTT. Translating it yields CASTPDRGRSDTQYF.

The J gene is TRBJ1-1, the V gene TRBV19, with 9 bases identical to TRBD1. CDR1 is LNHDA and CDR2 is SQIVND in the germline V gene (reference sequence). With 5 bases clipped from V and 1 base from J, the junction kept 8 bases outside the gene matches. The CDR3 is 16 residues long. DNA of the CDR3: TGTGCCAGTAGTGCTCTCCCGGGACAGGGGAACACTGAAGCTTTCTTT. It yields the protein CASSALPGQGNTEAFF. Looking up the rest from reference TRBV19 and TRBJ1-1 gives the full variable domain: DGGITQSPKYLFRKEGQNVTLSCEQNLNHDAMYWYRQDPGQGLRLIYYSQIVNDFQKGDIAEGYSVSREKKESFPLTVTSAQKNPTAFYLCASSALPGQGNTEAFFGQGTRLTVV.

The chain combines TRBV5-1 with TRBJ2-2, with 8 bases fitting TRBD2. The CDR3 spans 15 residues. Germline assignment: CDR1 SGHRS and CDR2 YFSETQ. The V segment lost 2 bases and the J segment 4 bases; nucleotides outside the gene matches: 4. CDR3 sequence reads: CASSLLAEPTGELFF. In DNA form, the CDR3 reads TGCGCCAGCAGCTTACTAGCGGAGCCCACCGGGGAGCTGTTTTTT.

This clone appeared once. The chain uses TRBV28 and TRBJ1-1; TRBD1 might be the D (6 bases). This CDR3 spans 14 amino acids. The germline V and J ends were trimmed by 10 bases and 5 bases, with 20 bases remaining between them. Germline V gene lookup returns CDR1 MDHEN and CDR2 SYDVKM. DNA for the CDR3: TGTGCCATAAGGGGGGACGGGCGGGGGACTGAAGCTTTCTTT. Amino acid sequence: CAIRGDGRGTEAFF. The whole variable domain, filled in from reference TRBV28 and TRBJ1-1, reads DVKVTQSSRYLVKRTGEKVFLECVQDMDHENMFWYRQDPGLGLRLIYFSYDVKMKEKGDIPEGYSVSREKKERFSLILESASTNQTSMYLCAIRGDGRGTEAFFGQGTRLTVV.

DNA of the CDR3: TGTGCCAGCAGTGGTTTCCTCCCCACGAGGCATGGCTACACCTTC. Amino acids: CASSGFLPTRHGYTF. The chain recombines TRBV2 with TRBJ1-2; no clear D gene. The CDR3 has 15 residues. Trimming left V 4 bases short and J 6 bases short, with 18 bases between. Germline CDR1 and CDR2: SNHLY and FYNNEI.

This chain joins TRBV28 and TRBJ2-2; D ambiguous. This CDR3 is built from 15 residues. Per germline, CDR1 MDHEN and CDR2 SYDVKM. Trimming cost V 1 base and J 4 bases, with 10 bases left between them. CDR3 sequence: CASSLLPSGTGELFF. CDR3 DNA sequence: TGTGCCAGCAGTTTATTGCCCTCGGGCACCGGGGAGCTGTTTTTT.

The V gene is TRBV5-1, the J gene TRBJ2-5; no clear D. The germline V gene has CDR1 SGHRS and CDR2 YFSETQ. V gave up 1 base and J gave up 5 bases, with 6 bases separating them. There are 12 residues in the CDR3. This CDR3 reads CASSLPSETQYF. In DNA, the CDR3 is TGCGCCAGCAGCTTGCCGTCGGAGACCCAGTACTTC.

The chain employs TRBV19 and TRBJ1-1; D might be TRBD1 (6 bases). V was pared by 3 bases and J by 1 base, with 9 bases between. The germline V gene encodes CDR1 LNHDA and CDR2 SQIVND (reference sequence). This CDR3 region has 14 residues. CDR3 loop: CASSMDRRNTEAFF. DNA of the CDR3: TGTGCCAGTAGTATGGACAGACGGAACACTGAAGCTTTCTTT. The full variable domain, its missing parts supplied by reference TRBV19 and TRBJ1-1, is DGGITQSPKYLFRKEGQNVTLSCEQNLNHDAMYWYRQDPGQGLRLIYYSQIVNDFQKGDIAEGYSVSREKKESFPLTVTSAQKNPTAFYLCASSMDRRNTEAFFGQGTRLTVV.

The chain has TRBV7-9 and TRBJ2-5; 7 bases line up with TRBD2. Unmatched junction bases numbered 2, after V lost 2 bases and J lost 5 bases. This CDR3 is built from 13 residues. Germline CDR1 and CDR2: SEHNR and FQNEAQ (reference sequence). CDR3 in DNA: TGTGCCAGCAGCTTATTGGGGGGGGAGACCCAGTACTTC. Its protein is CASSLLGGETQYF.